This record looks at one TCR beta chain sequence and its context. The target antigen is unknown. The length of the CDR3 is 14 residues. The V end lost 5 bases, the J end lost 1 base, and 11 bases lay between the germline ends. CDR1 is WSHSY and CDR2 is SAAADI in the germline V gene. The data derive from a study of shared clonotypes between healthy human individuals. In the naive CD8 group, cells lacked CD45RO and were positively selected for CCR7, so terminally differentiated effector memory CD45RA+ cells were left out. Sequencing was at deep level. The sorted-subset replicate PCRs were given 150 to 250 ng DNA, which is about 30,000 T cell genomes. Profiled with immunoSEQ multiplex PCR; TCRdb holds only in-frame clones, not every one. The sample includes about 800,000 clones, 95% to 97% seen only once; the top ten take about 0.21%. Points from the study as a whole: Incomplete sequencing of sorted subsets was indicated by rarefaction despite large depth. It was only blood that was sampled, and tissue repertoires likely differ.

The chain recombines TRBV10-2 with TRBJ1-1; D gene uncertain. Sequences were obtained from naive CD8+ T cells sorted from blood. This TCR was sampled from a young man in good health. In DNA form, the CDR3 reads TGCGCCAGCAGTTATTTTGCGAAGAACACTGAAGCTTTCTTT. Residues: CASSYFAKNTEAFF.